The text below deals with one T cell receptor (beta chain). Its specificity is unknown. This CDR3 has 15 residues. V shed 4 bases and J shed 0 bases, with 10 bases lying between them. CDR1 is SEHNR, CDR2 FQNEAQ, per germline (reference sequence). The sorted Tregs were CD4+CD25+CD127-/low cells. Points from the study as a whole: Tumor Treg TCRs overlapped most with tumor naive CD4+ cells. Larger-cohort validation covered only one TCR beta V-J rearrangement.

Full-length variable regions came from constant-region reverse primers plus semi-nested Nested Universal Primer A PCR. TCRdb passed the 5' RACE reads through MiXCR, listing each CDR3 protein once. Here the sample spans about 57,000 distinct CDR3 sequences, about 26% being singletons. Sequencing used tumor-infiltrating Tregs sorted from the breast tumor. The chain links TRBV7-9 to TRBJ2-1; D possibly corresponds to TRBD2 (6 bases). This receptor was obtained from a female donor with breast cancer. CDR3 sequence (DNA): TGTGCCAGCAGCTCCGACGGGAGCTCCTACAATGAGCAGTTCTTC. Amino acid sequence: CASSSDGSSYNEQFF.